The 20 T cell receptor beta chains given below trace back to one sample, sequenced in a study of Graves' ophthalmopathy and Graves' hyperthyroidism. The authors amplified TCR beta CDR3 regions from RNA transcripts. An initial RT-PCR round employing HTBI primers preceded a second-round multiplex PCR. TCRdb reprocessed the multiplex PCR reads with MiXCR, giving one entry per CDR3 protein. The data contain approximately 1.2 million distinct CDR3 sequences, about two fifths of them singletons. Sequencing used peripheral blood or thyroid tissue (not recorded which). The receptors were gathered from an adult man with Graves' hyperthyroidism.

This clonotype was seen more than once but under ten times. The chain carries TRBV29-1 and TRBJ2-2; TRBD2 matches at 13 bases. This CDR3 contains 13 residues. Trimming took 4 bases from V and 10 from J; bases not matched to a gene: 3. The V gene's germline CDR1 is SQVTM and CDR2 ANQGSEA. Here the CDR3 reads CSVGTSGGVELFF. Written as DNA, the CDR3 is TGCAGCGTTGGGACTAGCGGGGGTGTGGAGCTGTTTTTT.

The chain recombines TRBV25-1 with TRBJ2-1; 12 bases map to TRBD2. The CDR3 length is 15 residues. Germline CDR1 reads MGHDK; CDR2 reads SYGVNS. Losses at the gene ends were 3 bases for V and 4 bases for J; bases not matched to a gene: 1. Here the CDR3 DNA reads TGTGCCAGCAGTGACGGGACTAGCGGGTACAATGAGCAGTTCTTC. The encoded protein is CASSDGTSGYNEQFF.

This clonotype was counted ten times or more. This chain links TRBV5-6 with TRBJ1-5; D not resolved. The CDR3 sequence is 14 residues long. The germline V and J ends were trimmed by 4 bases and 6 bases, with 14 bases remaining between them. Germline-derived CDR1 and CDR2 are SGHDT and YYEEEE. The CDR3: CASSGARSGQPQHF. CDR3 DNA: TGTGCCAGCAGCGGAGCCCGGTCCGGTCAGCCCCAGCATTTT.

The V and J genes are TRBV5-1 and TRBJ2-5, with 11 bases lining up with TRBD2. Germline CDR1 SGHRS, CDR2 YFSETQ. The length of the CDR3 is 15 residues. Germline trimming cut 5 bases from V and 5 bases from J; bases unmatched to any gene: 8. The CDR3 sequence: CASRSSGGNRETQYF. The DNA of the CDR3 is TGCGCCAGCAGGTCTAGCGGGGGGAATCGGGAGACCCAGTACTTC.

The chain has TRBV4-2 and TRBJ1-4, with 8 bases that match TRBD1. Per germline, CDR1 LGHNA and CDR2 YNFKEQ. Trimming took 2 bases from V and 5 from J; bases not matched to a gene: 4. The CDR3 runs to 15 residues. CDR3 sequence reads: CASSQMTGDNEKLFF. CDR3 DNA: TGTGCCAGCAGCCAAATGACAGGGGACAATGAAAAACTGTTTTTT.

A few counts support this clonotype. The chain combines TRBV6-5 with TRBJ1-1, with D possibly matching TRBD1 (5 bases). The V gene's germline CDR1 is MNHEY and CDR2 SVGAGI. Trimming left V 7 bases short and J 4 bases short, with 16 bases between. This CDR3 is 14 amino acids long. The CDR3 DNA sequence: TGTGCCAGCATTCCTCCCGGAAGGGGCACTGAAGCTTTCTTT. Translation: CASIPPGRGTEAFF.

The V call is TRBV5-4, the J call TRBJ1-2, with a weak D call TRBD1 (5 bases). Germline V gives CDR1 SGHNT, CDR2 YYREEE (reference sequence). The V end was cut by 0 bases, the J end by 4 bases, with 10 bases between. The CDR3 is 14 residues long. CDR3 residues: CASSLERQTYGYTF. CDR3 bases: TGTGCCAGCAGCTTGGAGCGACAGACCTATGGCTACACCTTC. Drawing the rest from reference TRBV5-4 and TRBJ1-2, the complete variable domain is ETGVTQSPTHLIKTRGQQVTLRCSSQSGHNTVSWYQQALGQGPQFIFQYYREEENGRGNFPPRFSGLQFPNYSSELNVNALELDDSALYLCASSLERQTYGYTFGSGTRLTVV.

This clonotype was counted many times. The chain has TRBV20-1 and TRBJ2-7; maybe TRBD2 (6 bases). The CDR3 has 14 residues. Trimming shortened V by 3 bases and J by 0 bases, and 12 bases separated the two germline ends. Germline CDR1 DFQATT, CDR2 SNEGSKA (reference sequence). CDR3 coding DNA: TGCAGTGCTAGCGTAGGGACTGCCTCCTACGAGCAGTACTTC. Amino acid sequence: CSASVGTASYEQYF.

This clonotype was recorded only once. The chain joins TRBV25-1 to TRBJ1-6; D perhaps matches TRBD1 (5 bases). V lost 4 bases and J 9 bases, leaving 19 bases between the germline ends. The germline V gene encodes CDR1 MGHDK and CDR2 SYGVNS. CDR3 length: 16 residues. In nucleotides, the CDR3 is TGTGCCAGCAGTGTTTTACAGGCCACCTACTCTTCACCCCTCCACTTT. It specifies CASSVLQATYSSPLHF. The full variable domain, in which reference TRBV25-1 and TRBJ1-6 provide the parts outside the CDR3, is EADIYQTPRYLVIGTGKKITLECSQTMGHDKMYWYQQDPGMELHLIHYSYGVNSTEKGDLSSESTVSRIRTEHFPLTLESARPSHTSQYLCASSVLQATYSSPLHFGNGTRLTVT.

The gene calls are TRBV7-9 and TRBJ1-4; possibly TRBD1 for D (5 bases). V lost 5 bases and J lost 7, with 23 bases in between. This CDR3 region has 17 residues. Germline CDR1 is SEHNR and CDR2 is FQNEAQ (reference sequence). The DNA of the CDR3 is TGTGCCAGCAGCCCAAGGGCGGGGCGACAGCTAGGTGAAAAACTGTTTTTT. Protein: CASSPRAGRQLGEKLFF.

V usage is TRBV5-5 and J usage is TRBJ1-4; 7 bases fit TRBD1. V gave up 5 bases and J gave up 7 bases; unmatched junction bases: 8. The CDR3 loop spans 14 amino acids. The germline V gene has CDR1 SGHKS and CDR2 YYEKEE (reference sequence). The DNA for the CDR3 is TGTGCCAGCAGTTCTATAGGGGGCCGTGAAAAACTGTTTTTT. Protein: CASSSIGGREKLFF.

This clonotype has only a few counts. This chain links TRBV6-6 with TRBJ2-5; D ambiguous. The length of the CDR3 is 14 residues. The V gene's germline CDR1 is MNHNY and CDR2 SVGAGI (reference sequence). V lost 2 bases and J 1 base, leaving 8 bases between the germline ends. CDR3 coding DNA: TGTGCCAGCAGTTACCTCGTGGGCCAAGAGACCCAGTACTTC. Its translation is CASSYLVGQETQYF.

Ten or more counts support this clonotype. This sequence joins TRBV14 and TRBJ1-1, with D tentatively TRBD1 (5 bases). CDR1 is SGHDN and CDR2 is FVKESK in the germline V gene. The V and J ends lost 4 bases and 4 bases respectively, with 19 bases between them. CDR3 size: 16 residues. The CDR3 coding sequence is TGTGCCAGCAGCCTTCAAGGAGACTACAGGACCACTGAAGCTTTCTTT. It encodes CASSLQGDYRTTEAFF.

The V call is TRBV2, the J call TRBJ1-5, with D possibly being TRBD1 (5 bases). Trimming stripped 7 bases from V and 1 base from J, with 8 bases between. The CDR3 contains 13 residues. Germline V CDR1 and CDR2: SNHLY, FYNNEI. CDR3 DNA sequence: TGTGCCAGCACCGGGACGAGCAATCAGCCCCAGCATTTT. Residues: CASTGTSNQPQHF.

The table lists this clonotype with a few counts. This sequence joins TRBV5-6 and TRBJ1-4; possibly TRBD1 for D (5 bases). The CDR3 is 15 residues long. Germline V CDR1 and CDR2: SGHDT, YYEEEE. Trimming removed 3 bases at V and 10 bases at J, with 19 bases between. The CDR3 DNA follows: TGTGCCAGCAGCTCCTCCGGGGCTGTCGTGGGAAAACTGTTTTTT. The encoded protein is CASSSSGAVVGKLFF.

V gene TRBV7-6 combines with J gene TRBJ1-1; D may be TRBD1 (5 bases). This CDR3 has 14 amino acids. The V end lost 3 bases, the J end lost 2 bases, and 10 bases lay between the germline ends. CDR1 and CDR2 (germline): SGHVS, FNYEAQ. The CDR3 spells CASSFARANTEAFF. Here the CDR3 DNA reads TGTGCCAGCAGCTTTGCCAGGGCCAACACTGAAGCTTTCTTT.

This clonotype was seen only a few times. The chain is built from TRBV10-2 and TRBJ1-1, with D uncertain. CDR1 and CDR2 from the germline V gene are WSHSY and SAAADI. The CDR3 contains 13 residues. The germline V and J ends were trimmed by 4 bases and 3 bases, with 9 bases remaining between them. CDR3 sequence (DNA): TGCGCCAGCAGTGGCTTAGTTGACACTGAAGCTTTCTTT. Translated: CASSGLVDTEAFF.

The rearrangement links TRBV2 to TRBJ2-7; D is undetermined. The CDR3 consists of 11 residues. Trimming left V 7 bases short and J 4 bases short, with 8 bases between. Per germline, CDR1 SNHLY and CDR2 FYNNEI. CDR3 sequence: CASTDPYEQYF. CDR3 bases: TGTGCCAGCACGGACCCGTACGAGCAGTACTTC. The full variable domain, completed using reference TRBV2 and TRBJ2-7, is EPEVTQTPSHQVTQMGQEVILRCVPISNHLYFYWYRQILGQKVEFLVSFYNNEISEKSEIFDDQFSVERPDGSNFTLKIRSTKLEDSAMYFCASTDPYEQYFGPGTRLTVT.

V gene TRBV4-3 combines with J gene TRBJ2-7, with a possible D match to TRBD2 (6 bases). V was trimmed by 0 bases and J by 2 bases, leaving 11 bases between them. CDR3 size: 15 residues. Looked up from germline, CDR1 is LGHNA and CDR2 is YSLEER. This CDR3 reads CASSQDRGLPYEQYF. The CDR3 coding sequence is TGCGCCAGCAGCCAAGATCGGGGGTTACCCTACGAGCAGTACTTC.

CDR3 residues: CASTEGAQGYTF. In DNA, the CDR3 is TGTGCCAGCACCGAGGGGGCTCAGGGCTACACCTTC. V usage is TRBV7-2 and J usage is TRBJ1-2; 7 bases agree with TRBD1. Germline loops: CDR1 SGHTA, CDR2 FQGNSA. The V gene end was trimmed by 7 bases and the J gene end by 8 bases; junction bases not matched to a gene: 7. This CDR3 has 12 residues.